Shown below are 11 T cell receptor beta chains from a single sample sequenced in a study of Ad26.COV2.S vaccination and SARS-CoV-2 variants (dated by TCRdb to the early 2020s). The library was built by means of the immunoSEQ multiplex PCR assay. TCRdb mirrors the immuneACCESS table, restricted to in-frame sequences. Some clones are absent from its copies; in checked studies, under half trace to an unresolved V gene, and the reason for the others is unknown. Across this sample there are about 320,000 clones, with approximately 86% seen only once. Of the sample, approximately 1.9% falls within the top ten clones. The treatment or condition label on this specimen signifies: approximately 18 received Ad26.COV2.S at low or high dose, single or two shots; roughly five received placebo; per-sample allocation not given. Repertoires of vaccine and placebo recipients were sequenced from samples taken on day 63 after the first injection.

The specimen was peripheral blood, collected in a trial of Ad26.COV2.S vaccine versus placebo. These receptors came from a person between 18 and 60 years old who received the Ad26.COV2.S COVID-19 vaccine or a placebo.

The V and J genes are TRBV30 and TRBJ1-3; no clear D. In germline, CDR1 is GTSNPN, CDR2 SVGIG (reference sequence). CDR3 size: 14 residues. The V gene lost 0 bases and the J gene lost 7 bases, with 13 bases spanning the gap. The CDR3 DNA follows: TGTGCCTGGAGTGTCCCCACGGTGTTTAACACCATATATTTT. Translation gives CAWSVPTVFNTIYF.

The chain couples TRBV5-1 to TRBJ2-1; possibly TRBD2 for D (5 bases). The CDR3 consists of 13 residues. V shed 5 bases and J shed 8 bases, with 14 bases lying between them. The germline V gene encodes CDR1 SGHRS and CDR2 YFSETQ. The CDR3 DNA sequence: TGCGCCAGCAGAGGACTTTTCGGCGATGAGCAGTTCTTC. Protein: CASRGLFGDEQFF.

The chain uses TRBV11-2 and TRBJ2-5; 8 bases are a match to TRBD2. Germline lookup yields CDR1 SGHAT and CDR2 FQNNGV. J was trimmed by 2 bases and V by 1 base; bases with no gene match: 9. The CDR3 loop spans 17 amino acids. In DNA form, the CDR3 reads TGTGCCAGCAGCTTAGGACGGGGCGGGGGGAATCAAGAGACCCAGTACTTC. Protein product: CASSLGRGGGNQETQYF.

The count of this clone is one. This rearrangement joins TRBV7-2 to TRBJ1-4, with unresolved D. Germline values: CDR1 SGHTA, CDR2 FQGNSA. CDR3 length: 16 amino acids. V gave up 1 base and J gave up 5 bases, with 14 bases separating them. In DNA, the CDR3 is TGTGCCAGCAGCTTAGGAGGCAGGACCTTGAATGAAAAACTGTTTTTT. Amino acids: CASSLGGRTLNEKLFF.

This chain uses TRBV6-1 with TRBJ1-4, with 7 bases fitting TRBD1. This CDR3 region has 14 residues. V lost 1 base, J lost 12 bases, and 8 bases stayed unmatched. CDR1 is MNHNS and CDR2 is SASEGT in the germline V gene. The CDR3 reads CASSEEATGFELFF. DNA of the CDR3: TGTGCCAGCAGTGAAGAAGCGACAGGGTTCGAACTGTTTTTT.

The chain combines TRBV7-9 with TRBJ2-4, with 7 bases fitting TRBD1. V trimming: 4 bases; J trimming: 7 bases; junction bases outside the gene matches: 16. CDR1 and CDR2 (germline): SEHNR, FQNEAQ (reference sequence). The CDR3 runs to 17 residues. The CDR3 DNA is TGTGCCAGCAGCTCCCCCGAGGAGGTGACAGGGAACAACATTCAGTACTTC. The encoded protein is CASSSPEEVTGNNIQYF.

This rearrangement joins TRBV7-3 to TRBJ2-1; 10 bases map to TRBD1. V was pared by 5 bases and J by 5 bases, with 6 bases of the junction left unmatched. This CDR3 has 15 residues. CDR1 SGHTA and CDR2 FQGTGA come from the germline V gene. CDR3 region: CASSATGGKNNEQFF. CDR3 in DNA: TGTGCCAGCAGCGCGACAGGGGGCAAAAACAATGAGCAGTTCTTC. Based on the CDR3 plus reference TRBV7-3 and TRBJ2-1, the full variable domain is GAGVSQTPSNKVTEKGKYVELRCDPISGHTALYWYRQSLGQGPEFLIYFQGTGAADDSGLPNDRFFAVRPEGSVSTLKIQRTERGDSAVYLCASSATGGKNNEQFFGPGTRLTVL.

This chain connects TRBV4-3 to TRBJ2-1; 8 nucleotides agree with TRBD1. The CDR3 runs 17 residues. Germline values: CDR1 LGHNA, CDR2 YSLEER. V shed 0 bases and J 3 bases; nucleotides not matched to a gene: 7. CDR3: CASSQDSSGGHYNEQFF. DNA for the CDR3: TGCGCCAGCAGCCAAGATTCGTCAGGGGGCCACTACAATGAGCAGTTCTTC.

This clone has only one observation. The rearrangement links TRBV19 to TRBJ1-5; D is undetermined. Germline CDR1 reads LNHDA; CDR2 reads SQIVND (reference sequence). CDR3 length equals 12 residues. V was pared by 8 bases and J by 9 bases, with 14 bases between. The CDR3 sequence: CASAAATGPQHF. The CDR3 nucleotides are TGTGCCAGTGCGGCGGCCACCGGGCCCCAGCATTTT.

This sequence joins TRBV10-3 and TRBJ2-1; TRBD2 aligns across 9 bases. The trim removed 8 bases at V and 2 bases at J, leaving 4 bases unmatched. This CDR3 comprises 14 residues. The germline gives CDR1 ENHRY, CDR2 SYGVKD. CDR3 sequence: CAIGGGDTYNEQFF. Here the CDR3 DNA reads TGTGCCATCGGCGGGGGGGACACCTACAATGAGCAGTTCTTC.

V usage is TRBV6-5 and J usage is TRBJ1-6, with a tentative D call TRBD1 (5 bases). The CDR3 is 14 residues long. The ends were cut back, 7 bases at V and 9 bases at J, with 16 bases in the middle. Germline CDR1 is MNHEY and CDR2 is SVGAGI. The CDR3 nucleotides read TGTGCCAGCAACAAAGGGGTGCTGAGTTCACCCCTCCACTTT. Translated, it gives CASNKGVLSSPLHF.